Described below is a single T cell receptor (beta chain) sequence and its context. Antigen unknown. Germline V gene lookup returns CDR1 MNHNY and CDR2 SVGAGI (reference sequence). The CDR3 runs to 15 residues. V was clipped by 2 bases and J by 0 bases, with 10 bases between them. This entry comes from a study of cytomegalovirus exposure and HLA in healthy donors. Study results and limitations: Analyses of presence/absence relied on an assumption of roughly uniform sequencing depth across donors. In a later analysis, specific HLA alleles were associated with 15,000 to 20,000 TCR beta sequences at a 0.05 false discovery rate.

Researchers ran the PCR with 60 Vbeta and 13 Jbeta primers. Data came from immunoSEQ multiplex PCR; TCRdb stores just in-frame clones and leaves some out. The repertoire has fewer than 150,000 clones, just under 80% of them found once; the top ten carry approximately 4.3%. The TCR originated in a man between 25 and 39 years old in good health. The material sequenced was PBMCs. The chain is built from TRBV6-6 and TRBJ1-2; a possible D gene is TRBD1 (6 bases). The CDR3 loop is CASSYADRANYGYTF. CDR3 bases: TGTGCCAGCAGTTACGCGGACAGAGCTAACTATGGCTACACCTTC.